In its sample, the clone carrying this T cell receptor (beta chain) was seen many times. The sample originates from a study of T cells in Graves' hyperthyroidism and ophthalmopathy. Amplified regions were TCR beta CDR3 sequences from RNA transcripts. TCR CDR3 regions were first amplified by RT-PCR with HTBI primers. Via MiXCR, TCRdb re-called the multiplex PCR reads, giving one row per CDR3 protein. The sample has around 420,000 distinct CDR3 sequences, roughly 13% seen once; the top ten hold about 4.9%. This CDR3 spans 16 amino acids. Germline assignment: CDR1 SGHTA and CDR2 FQGNSA. Trimming removed 4 bases from V and 7 bases from J; junction bases left unmatched: 13.

The origin of this receptor is a young woman with Graves' hyperthyroidism. This chain joins TRBV7-2 and TRBJ2-1; TRBD1 matches 7 bases. Sequences were obtained from blood. The CDR3 here is CASSSSPDRLSNEQFF. The CDR3 nucleotides read TGTGCCAGCAGCTCATCGCCGGACAGGTTGTCGAATGAGCAGTTCTTC.